This is a list of T cell receptor beta chains from one sample in a study of T-cell reconstitution after alpha-beta-depleted transplantation in children. TCRdb analysed the PCR reads with MiXCR anew, one entry per CDR3 protein. The table has hundreds of thousands of distinct CDR3 sequences, about 12% seen once. The specimen was PBMCs, collected before TCRalphabeta/CD19-depleted stem cell transplant. Every receptor here comes from a girl aged 2 to 10 with congenital amegakaryocytic thrombocytopenia, due to receive a stem cell transplant. Each CDR3 is given without its conserved first and last residue. A D gene is named only where the DNA matches it firmly.

TRBJ1-2,-,TRBV25-1,ASSVGRLDYGYT
TRBJ2-1,TRBD2,TRBV27,ASSFRGSLNEQF
TRBJ2-3,-,TRBV10-3,AISESWTKPDTQY
TRBJ2-3,-,TRBV7-2,ASSLVSGSPDTQY
TRBJ2-2,TRBD2,TRBV25-1,ASSEYPGTSGENTGELF
TRBJ1-2,-,TRBV7-2,ASSPLVRAGYT
TRBJ2-3,-,TRBV20-1,SAPVPDTQY
TRBJ2-5,TRBD2,TRBV20-1,SARVWASGSGYDQETQY
TRBJ2-3,-,TRBV20-1,SAGGWDGSLLGTQY
TRBJ1-2,-,TRBV27,ASSLHGEPYGYT
TRBJ2-1,-,TRBV20-1,SASGGLDNEQF
TRBJ2-3,-,TRBV10-3,AISERGGFTDTQY